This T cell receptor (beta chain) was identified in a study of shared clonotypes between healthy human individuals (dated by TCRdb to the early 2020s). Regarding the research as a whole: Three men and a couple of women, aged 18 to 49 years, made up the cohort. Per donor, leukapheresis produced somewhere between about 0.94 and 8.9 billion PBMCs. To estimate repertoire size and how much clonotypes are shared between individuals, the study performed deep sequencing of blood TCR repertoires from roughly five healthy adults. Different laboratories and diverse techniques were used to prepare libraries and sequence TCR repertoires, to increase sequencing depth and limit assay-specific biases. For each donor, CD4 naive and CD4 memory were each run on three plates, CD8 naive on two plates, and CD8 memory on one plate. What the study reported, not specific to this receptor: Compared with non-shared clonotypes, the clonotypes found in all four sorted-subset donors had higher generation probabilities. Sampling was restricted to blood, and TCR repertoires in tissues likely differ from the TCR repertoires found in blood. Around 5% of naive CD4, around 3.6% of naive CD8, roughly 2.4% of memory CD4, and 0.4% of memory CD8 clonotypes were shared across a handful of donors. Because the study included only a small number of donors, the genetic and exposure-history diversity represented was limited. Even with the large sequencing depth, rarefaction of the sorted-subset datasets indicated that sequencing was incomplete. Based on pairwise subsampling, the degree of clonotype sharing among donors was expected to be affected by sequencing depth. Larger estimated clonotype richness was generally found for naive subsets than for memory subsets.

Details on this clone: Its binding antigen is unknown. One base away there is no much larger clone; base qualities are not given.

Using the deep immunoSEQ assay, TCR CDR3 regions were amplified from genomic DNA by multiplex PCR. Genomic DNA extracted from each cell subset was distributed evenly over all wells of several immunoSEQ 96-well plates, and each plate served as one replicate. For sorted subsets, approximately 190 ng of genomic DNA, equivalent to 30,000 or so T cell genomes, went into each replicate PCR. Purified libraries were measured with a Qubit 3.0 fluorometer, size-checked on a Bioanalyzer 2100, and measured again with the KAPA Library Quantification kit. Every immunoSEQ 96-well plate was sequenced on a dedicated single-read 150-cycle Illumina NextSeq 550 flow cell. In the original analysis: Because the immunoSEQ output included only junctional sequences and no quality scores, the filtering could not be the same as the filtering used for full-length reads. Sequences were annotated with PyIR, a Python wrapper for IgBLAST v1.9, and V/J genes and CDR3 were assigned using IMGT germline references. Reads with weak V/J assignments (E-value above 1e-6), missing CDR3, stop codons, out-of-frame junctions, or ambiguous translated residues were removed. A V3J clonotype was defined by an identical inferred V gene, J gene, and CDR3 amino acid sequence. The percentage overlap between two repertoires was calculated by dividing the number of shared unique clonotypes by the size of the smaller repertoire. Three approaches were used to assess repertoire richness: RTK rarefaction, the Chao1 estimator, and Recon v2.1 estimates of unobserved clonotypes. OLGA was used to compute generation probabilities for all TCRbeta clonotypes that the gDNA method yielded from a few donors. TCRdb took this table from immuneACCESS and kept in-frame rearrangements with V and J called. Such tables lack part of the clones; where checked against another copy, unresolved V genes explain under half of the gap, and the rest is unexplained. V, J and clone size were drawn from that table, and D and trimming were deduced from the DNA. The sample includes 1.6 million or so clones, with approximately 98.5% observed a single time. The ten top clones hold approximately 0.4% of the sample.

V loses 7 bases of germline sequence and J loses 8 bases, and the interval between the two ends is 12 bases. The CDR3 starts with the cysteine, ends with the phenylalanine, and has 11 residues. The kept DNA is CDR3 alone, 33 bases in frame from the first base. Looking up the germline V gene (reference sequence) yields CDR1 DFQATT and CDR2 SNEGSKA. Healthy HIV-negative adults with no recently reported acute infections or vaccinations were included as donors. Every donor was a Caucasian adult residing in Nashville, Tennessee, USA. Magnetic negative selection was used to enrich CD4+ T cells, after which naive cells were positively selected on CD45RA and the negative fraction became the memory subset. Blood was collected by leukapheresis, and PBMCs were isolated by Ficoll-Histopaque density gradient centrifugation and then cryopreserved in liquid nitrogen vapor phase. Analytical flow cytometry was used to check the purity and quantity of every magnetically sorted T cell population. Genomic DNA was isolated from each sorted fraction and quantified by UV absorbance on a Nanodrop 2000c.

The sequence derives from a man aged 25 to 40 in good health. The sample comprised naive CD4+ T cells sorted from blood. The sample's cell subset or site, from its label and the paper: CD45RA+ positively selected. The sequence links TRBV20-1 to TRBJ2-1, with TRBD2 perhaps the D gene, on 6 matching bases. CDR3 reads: CSGLWGDEQFF. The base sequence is TGCAGTGGCCTGTGGGGGGATGAGCAGTTCTTC.